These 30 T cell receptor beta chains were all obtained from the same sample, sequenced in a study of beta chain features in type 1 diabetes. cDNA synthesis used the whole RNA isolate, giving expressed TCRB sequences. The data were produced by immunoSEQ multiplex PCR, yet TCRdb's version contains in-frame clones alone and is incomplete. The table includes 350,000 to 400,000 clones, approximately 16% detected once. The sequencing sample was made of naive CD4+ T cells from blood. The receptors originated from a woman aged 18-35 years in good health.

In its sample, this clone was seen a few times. The CDR3 is CSVETVSGANVLTF. As DNA, the CDR3 is TGCAGCGTTGAAACTGTCTCTGGGGCCAACGTCCTGACTTTC. This chain links TRBV29-1 with TRBJ2-6, with D unclear. The germline gives CDR1 SQVTM, CDR2 ANQGSEA. Deletions cut 2 bases from V and 0 bases from J, with 5 bases between. The CDR3 length is 14 residues.

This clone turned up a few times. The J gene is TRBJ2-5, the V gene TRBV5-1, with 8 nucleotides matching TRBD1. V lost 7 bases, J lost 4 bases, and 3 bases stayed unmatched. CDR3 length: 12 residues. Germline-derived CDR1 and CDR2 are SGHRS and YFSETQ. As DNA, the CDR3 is TGCGCCAGCGGGACAGGCGGAGAGACCCAGTACTTC. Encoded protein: CASGTGGETQYF. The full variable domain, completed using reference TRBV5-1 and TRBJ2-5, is KAGVTQTPRYLIKTRGQQVTLSCSPISGHRSVSWYQQTPGQGLQFLFEYFSETQRNKGNFPGRFSGRQFSNSRSEMNVSTLELGDSALYLCASGTGGETQYFGPGTRLLVL.

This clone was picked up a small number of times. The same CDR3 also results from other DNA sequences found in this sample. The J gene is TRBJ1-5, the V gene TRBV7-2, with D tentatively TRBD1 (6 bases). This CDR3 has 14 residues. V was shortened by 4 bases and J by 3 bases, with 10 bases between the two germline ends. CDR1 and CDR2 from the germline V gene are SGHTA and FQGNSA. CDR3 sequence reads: CASSSQGLNQPQHF. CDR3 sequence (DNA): TGTGCCAGCAGCTCTCAGGGGCTCAATCAGCCCCAGCATTTT.

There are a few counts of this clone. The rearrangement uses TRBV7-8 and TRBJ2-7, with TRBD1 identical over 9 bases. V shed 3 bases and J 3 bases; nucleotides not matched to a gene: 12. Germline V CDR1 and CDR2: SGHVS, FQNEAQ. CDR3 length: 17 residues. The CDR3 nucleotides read TGTGCCAGCAGCTTTAATTTACCGGGACAGGGCCTCTACGAGCAGTACTTC. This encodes CASSFNLPGQGLYEQYF.

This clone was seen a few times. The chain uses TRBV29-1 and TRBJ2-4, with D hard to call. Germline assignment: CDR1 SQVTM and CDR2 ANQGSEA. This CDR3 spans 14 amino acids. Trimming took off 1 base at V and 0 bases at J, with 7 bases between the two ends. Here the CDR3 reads CSVEGRLAKNIQYF. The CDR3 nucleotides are TGCAGCGTTGAAGGGAGACTAGCCAAAAACATTCAGTACTTC.

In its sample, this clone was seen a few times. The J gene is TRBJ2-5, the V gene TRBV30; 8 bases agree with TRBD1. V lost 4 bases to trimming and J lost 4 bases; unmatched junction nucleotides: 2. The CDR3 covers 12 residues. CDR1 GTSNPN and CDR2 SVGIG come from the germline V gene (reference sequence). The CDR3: CAWTGGLETQYF. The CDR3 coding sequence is TGTGCCTGGACAGGGGGCTTAGAGACCCAGTACTTC. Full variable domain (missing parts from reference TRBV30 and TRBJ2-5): SQTIHQWPATLVQPVGSPLSLECTVEGTSNPNLYWYRQAAGRGLQLLFYSVGIGQISSEVPQNLSASRPQDRQFILSSKKLLLSDSGFYLCAWTGGLETQYFGPGTRLLVL.

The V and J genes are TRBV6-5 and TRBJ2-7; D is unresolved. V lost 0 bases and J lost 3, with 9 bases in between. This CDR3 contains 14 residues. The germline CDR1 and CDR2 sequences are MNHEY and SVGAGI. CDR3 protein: CASSYSGRNYEQYF. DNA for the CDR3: TGTGCCAGCAGTTACTCGGGCAGAAACTACGAGCAGTACTTC.

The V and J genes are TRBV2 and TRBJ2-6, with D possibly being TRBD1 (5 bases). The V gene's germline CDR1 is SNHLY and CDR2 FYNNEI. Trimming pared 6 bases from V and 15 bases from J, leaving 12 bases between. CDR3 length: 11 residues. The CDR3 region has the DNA TGTGCCAGCAGCCAGGGCGGAGCCCTGACTTTC. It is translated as CASSQGGALTF.

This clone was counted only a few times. The CDR3 region is CASSQLTSGRLSEQFF. Here the CDR3 DNA reads TGTGCCAGCAGTCAACTGACTAGCGGGAGACTTAGTGAGCAGTTCTTC. This rearrangement joins TRBV25-1 to TRBJ2-1, with 12 bases that match TRBD2. V lost 5 bases and J lost 9; bases outside the gene matches: 11. The CDR3 totals 16 residues. Per the germline V gene, CDR1 is MGHDK and CDR2 is SYGVNS.

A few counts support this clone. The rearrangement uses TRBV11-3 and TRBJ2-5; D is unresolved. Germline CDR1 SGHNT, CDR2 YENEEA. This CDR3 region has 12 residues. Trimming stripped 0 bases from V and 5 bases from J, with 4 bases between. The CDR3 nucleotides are TGTGCCAGCAGCTTAGATCGGGAGACCCAGTACTTC. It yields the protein CASSLDRETQYF. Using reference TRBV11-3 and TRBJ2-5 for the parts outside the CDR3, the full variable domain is EAGVVQSPRYKIIEKKQPVAFWCNPISGHNTLYWYLQNLGQGPELLIRYENEEAVDDSQLPKDRFSAERLKGVDSTLKIQPAELGDSAVYLCASSLDRETQYFGPGTRLLVL.

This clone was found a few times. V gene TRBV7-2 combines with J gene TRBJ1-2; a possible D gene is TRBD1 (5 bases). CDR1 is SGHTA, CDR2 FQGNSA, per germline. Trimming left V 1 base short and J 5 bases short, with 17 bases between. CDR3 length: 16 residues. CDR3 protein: CASSLGAGGDQYGYTF. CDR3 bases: TGTGCCAGCAGCTTAGGCGCTGGGGGGGATCAATATGGCTACACCTTC.

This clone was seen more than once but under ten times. This CDR3 reads CASSVFPAQDTGELFF. The CDR3 DNA reads as TGTGCCAGCAGCGTGTTCCCCGCCCAGGACACCGGGGAGCTGTTTTTT. The chain is built from TRBV9 and TRBJ2-2; no clear D. Germline CDR1 SGDLS, CDR2 YYNGEE. The CDR3 has 16 residues. V lost 2 bases and J lost 3, with 14 bases in between.

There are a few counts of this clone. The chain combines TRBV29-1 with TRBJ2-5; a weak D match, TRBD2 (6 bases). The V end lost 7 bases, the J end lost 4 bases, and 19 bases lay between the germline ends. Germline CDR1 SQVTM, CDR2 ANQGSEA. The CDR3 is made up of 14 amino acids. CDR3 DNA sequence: TGCAGCGCTCAATCCAGGGTGGGAGGAGAGACCCAGTACTTC. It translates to CSAQSRVGGETQYF. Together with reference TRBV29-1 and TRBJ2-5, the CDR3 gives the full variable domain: SAVISQKPSRDICQRGTSLTIQCQVDSQVTMMFWYRQQPGQSLTLIATANQGSEATYESGFVIDKFPISRPNLTFSTLTVSNMSPEDSSIYLCSAQSRVGGETQYFGPGTRLLVL.

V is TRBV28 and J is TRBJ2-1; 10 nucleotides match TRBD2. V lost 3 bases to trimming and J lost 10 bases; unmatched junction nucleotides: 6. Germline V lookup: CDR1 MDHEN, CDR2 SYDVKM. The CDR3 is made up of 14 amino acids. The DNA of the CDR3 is TGTGCCAGCAGTTTCCTAGCGGGAGTTCGAGAGCAGTTCTTC. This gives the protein CASSFLAGVREQFF.

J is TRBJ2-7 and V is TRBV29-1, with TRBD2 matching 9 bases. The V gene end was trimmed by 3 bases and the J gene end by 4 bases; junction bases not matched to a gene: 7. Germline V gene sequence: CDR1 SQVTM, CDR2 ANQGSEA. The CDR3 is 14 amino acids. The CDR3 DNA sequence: TGCAGCGTTGAGTGCAGCGGGAGGCGGTACGAGCAGTACTTC. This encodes CSVECSGRRYEQYF.

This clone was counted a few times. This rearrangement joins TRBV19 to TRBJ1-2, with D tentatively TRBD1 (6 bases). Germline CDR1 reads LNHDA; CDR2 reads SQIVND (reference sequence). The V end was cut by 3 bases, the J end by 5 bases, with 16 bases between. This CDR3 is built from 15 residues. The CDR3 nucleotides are TGTGCCAGTAGTATGGGGGCGATCCCCACTTATGGCTACACCTTC. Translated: CASSMGAIPTYGYTF.

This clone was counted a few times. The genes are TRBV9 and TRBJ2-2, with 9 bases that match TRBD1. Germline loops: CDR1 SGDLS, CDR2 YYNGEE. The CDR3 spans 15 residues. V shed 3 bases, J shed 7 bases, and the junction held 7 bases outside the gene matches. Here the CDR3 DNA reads TGTGCCAGCAGCGGATGGACAGGGGAAGGCGGGGAGCTGTTTTTT. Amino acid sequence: CASSGWTGEGGELFF.

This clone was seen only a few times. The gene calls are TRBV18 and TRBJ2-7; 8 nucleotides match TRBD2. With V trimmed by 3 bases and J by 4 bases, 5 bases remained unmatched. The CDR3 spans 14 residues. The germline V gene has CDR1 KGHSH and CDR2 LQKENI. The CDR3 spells CASSPTSDRYEQYF. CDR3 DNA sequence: TGTGCCAGCTCACCGACTAGCGATCGGTACGAGCAGTACTTC.

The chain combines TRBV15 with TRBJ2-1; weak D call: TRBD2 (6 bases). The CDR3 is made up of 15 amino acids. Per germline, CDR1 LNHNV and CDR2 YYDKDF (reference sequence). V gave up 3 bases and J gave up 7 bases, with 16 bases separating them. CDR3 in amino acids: CATSRSLAGNNEQFF. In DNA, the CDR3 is TGTGCCACCAGCAGGTCCCTGGCGGGAAATAATGAGCAGTTCTTC.

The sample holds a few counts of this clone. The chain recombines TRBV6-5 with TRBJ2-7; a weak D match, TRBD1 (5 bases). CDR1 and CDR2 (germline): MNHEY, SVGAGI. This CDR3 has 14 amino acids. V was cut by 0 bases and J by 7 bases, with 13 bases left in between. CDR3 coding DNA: TGTGCCAGCAGTTACTCGGTGCAGGGCGAGGAGCAGTACTTC. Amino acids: CASSYSVQGEEQYF.

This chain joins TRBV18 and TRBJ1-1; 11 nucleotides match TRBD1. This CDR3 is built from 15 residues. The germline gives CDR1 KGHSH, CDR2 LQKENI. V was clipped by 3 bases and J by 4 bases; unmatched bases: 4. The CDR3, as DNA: TGTGCCAGCTCACCGGACAGGGGGCGGATCACTGAAGCTTTCTTT. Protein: CASSPDRGRITEAFF.

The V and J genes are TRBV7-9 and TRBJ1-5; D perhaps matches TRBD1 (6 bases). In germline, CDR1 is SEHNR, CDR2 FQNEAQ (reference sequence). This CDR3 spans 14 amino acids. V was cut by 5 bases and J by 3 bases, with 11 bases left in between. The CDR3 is CASSRDIINQPQHF. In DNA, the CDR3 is TGTGCCAGCAGCCGGGACATAATCAATCAGCCCCAGCATTTT.

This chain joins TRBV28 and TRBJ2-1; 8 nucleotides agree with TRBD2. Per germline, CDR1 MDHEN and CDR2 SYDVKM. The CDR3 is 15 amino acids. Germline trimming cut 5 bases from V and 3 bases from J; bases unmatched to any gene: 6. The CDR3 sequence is CASSPVGLGYNEQFF. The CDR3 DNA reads TGTGCCAGCAGTCCCGTGGGACTAGGCTACAATGAGCAGTTCTTC.

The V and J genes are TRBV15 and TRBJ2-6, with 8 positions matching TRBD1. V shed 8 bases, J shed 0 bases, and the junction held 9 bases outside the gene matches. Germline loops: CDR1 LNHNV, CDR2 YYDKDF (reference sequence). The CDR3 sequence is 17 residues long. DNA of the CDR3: TGTGCCACCCTGATGACAGGGGCTAGCTCTGGGGCCAACGTCCTGACTTTC. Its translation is CATLMTGASSGANVLTF.

The CDR3 DNA is TGTGCCAGCAGTTACAACTTAGCAGAGCAGTTCTTC. Amino acid sequence: CASSYNLAEQFF. The V call is TRBV6-5, the J call TRBJ2-1; D remains unclear. This CDR3 comprises 12 residues. V lost 2 bases, J lost 10 bases, and 9 bases lay in between. Germline assignment: CDR1 MNHEY and CDR2 SVGAGI.

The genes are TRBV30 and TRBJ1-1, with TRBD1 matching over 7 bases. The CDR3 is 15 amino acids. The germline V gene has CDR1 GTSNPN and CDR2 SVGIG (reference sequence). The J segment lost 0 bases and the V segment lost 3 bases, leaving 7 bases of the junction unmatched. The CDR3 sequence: CAWRPGQILNTEAFF. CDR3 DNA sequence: TGTGCCTGGAGACCGGGACAGATCCTGAACACTGAAGCTTTCTTT. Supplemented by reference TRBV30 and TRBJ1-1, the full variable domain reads SQTIHQWPATLVQPVGSPLSLECTVEGTSNPNLYWYRQAAGRGLQLLFYSVGIGQISSEVPQNLSASRPQDRQFILSSKKLLLSDSGFYLCAWRPGQILNTEAFFGQGTRLTVV.

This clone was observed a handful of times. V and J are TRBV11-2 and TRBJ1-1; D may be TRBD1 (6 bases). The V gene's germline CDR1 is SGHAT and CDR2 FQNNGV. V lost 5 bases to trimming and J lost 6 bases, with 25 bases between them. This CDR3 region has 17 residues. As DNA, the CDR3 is TGTGCCAGCAGCCCCTTAAGGTGGGGGCTTACGGGCTCTGAAGCTTTCTTT. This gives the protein CASSPLRWGLTGSEAFF. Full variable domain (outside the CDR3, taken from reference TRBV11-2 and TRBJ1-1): EAGVAQSPRYKIIEKRQSVAFWCNPISGHATLYWYQQILGQGPKLLIQFQNNGVVDDSQLPKDRFSAERLKGVDSTLKIQPAKLEDSAVYLCASSPLRWGLTGSEAFFGQGTRLTVV.

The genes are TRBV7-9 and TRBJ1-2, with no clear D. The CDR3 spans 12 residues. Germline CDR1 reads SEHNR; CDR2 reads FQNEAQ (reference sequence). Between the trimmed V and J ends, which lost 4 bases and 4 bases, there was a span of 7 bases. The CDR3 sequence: CASSSETYGYTF. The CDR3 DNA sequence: TGTGCCAGCAGCTCGGAGACCTATGGCTACACCTTC. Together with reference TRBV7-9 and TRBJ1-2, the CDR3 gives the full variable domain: DTGVSQNPRHKITKRGQNVTFRCDPISEHNRLYWYRQTLGQGPEFLTYFQNEAQLEKSRLLSDRFSAERPKGSFSTLEIQRTEQGDSAMYLCASSSETYGYTFGSGTRLTVV.

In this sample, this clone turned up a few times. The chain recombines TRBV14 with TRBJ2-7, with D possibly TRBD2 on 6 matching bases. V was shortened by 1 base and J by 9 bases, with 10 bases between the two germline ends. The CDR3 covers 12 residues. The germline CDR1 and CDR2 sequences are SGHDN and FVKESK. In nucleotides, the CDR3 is TGTGCCAGCAGCCAAGGAACTAGCAGGCAGTACTTC. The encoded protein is CASSQGTSRQYF.

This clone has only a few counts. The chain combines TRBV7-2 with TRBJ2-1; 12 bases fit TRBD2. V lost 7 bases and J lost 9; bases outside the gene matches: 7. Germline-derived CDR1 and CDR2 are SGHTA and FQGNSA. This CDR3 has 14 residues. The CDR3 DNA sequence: TGTGCCAGCACCCTAGCGGGAGGGCCCAGTGAGCAGTTCTTC. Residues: CASTLAGGPSEQFF.